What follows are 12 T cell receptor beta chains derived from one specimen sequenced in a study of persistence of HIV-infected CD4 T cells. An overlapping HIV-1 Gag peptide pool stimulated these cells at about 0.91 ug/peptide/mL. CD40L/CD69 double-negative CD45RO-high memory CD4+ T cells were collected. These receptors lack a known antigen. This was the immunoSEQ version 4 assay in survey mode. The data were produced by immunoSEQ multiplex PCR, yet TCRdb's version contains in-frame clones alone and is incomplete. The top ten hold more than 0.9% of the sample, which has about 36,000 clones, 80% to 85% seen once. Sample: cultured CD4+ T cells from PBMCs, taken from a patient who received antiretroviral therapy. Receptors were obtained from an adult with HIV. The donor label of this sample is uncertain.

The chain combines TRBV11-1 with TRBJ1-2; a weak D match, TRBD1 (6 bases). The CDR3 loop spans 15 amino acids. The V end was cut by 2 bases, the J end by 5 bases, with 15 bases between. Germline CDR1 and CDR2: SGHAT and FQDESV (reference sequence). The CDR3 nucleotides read TGTGCCAGCAGCTTAAGTCCCCGGACAGCGTATGGCTACACCTTC. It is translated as CASSLSPRTAYGYTF.

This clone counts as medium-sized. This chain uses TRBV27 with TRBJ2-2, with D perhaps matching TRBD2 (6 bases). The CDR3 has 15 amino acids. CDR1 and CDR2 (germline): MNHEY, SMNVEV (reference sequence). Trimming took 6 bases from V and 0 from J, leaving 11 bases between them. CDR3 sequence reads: CASSPRGTNTGELFF. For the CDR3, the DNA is TGTGCCAGCAGCCCCCGGGGGACGAACACCGGGGAGCTGTTTTTT.

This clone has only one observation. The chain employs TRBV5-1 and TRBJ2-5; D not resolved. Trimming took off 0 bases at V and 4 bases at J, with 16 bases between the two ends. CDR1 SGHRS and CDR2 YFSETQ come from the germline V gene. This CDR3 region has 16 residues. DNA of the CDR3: TGCGCCAGCAGCTTGGCCCCCCATAGCCTGATAGAGACCCAGTACTTC. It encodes CASSLAPHSLIETQYF.

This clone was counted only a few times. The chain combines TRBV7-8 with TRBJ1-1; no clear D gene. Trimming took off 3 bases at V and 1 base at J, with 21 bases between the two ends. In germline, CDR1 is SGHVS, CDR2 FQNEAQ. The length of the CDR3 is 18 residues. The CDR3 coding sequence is TGTGCCAGCAGCTTGAGTGCGGGGTTCAGAGGGTCGAACACTGAAGCTTTCTTT. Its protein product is CASSLSAGFRGSNTEAFF.

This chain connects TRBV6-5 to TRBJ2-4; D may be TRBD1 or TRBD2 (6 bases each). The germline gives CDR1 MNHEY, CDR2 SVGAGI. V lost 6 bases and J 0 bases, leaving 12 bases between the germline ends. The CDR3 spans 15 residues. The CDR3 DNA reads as TGTGCCAGCAGCAGGGGAGGTCTAGCCAAAAACATTCAGTACTTC. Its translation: CASSRGGLAKNIQYF.

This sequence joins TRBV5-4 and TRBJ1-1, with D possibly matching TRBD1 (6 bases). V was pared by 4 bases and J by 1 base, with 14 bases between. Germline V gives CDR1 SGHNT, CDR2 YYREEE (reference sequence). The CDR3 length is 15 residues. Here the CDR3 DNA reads TGTGCCAGCAGCCCGGGGTCGGGGGCGAACACTGAAGCTTTCTTT. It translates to CASSPGSGANTEAFF.

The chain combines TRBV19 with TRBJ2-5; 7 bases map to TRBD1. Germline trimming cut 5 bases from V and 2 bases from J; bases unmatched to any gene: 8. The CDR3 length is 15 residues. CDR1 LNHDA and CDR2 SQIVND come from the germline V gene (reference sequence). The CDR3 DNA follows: TGTGCCAGTAGTCTGCGACAGGGCCAACAAGAGACCCAGTACTTC. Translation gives CASSLRQGQQETQYF.

The CDR3 DNA sequence: TGTGCCAGCAGTGAGAGACAGGTTATCTCTGGAAACACCATATATTTT. This codes for CASSERQVISGNTIYF. The chain links TRBV6-1 to TRBJ1-3, with TRBD1 as a possible D gene (6 bases). Germline V lookup: CDR1 MNHNS, CDR2 SASEGT. Trimming stripped 3 bases from V and 0 bases from J, with 12 bases between. The CDR3 runs to 16 residues.

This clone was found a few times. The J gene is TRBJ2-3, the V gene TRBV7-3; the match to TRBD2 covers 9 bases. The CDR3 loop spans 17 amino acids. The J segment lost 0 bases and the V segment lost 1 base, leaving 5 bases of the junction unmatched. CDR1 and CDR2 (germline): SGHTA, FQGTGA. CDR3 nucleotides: TGTGCCAGCAGCTTAAGTGGACTAGCGACCAGCACAGATACGCAGTATTTT. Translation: CASSLSGLATSTDTQYF.

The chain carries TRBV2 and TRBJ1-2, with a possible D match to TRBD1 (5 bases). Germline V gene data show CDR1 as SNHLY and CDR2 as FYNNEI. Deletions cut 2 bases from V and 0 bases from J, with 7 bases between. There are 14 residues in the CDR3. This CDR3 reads CASSEQGPNYGYTF. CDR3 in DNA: TGTGCCAGCAGTGAACAGGGACCTAACTATGGCTACACCTTC.

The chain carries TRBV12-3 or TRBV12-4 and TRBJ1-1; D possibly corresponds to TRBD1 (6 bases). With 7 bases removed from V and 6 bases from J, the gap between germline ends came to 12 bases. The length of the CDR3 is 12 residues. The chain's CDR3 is CASNQGSAEAFF. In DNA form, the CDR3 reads TGTGCCAGCAACCAGGGGTCGGCTGAAGCTTTCTTT.

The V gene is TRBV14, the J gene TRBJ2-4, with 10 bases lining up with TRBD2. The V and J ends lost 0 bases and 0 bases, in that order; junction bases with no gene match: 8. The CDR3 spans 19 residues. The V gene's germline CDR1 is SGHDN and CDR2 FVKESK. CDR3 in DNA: TGTGCCAGCAGCCAAGATGATACTAGCGGGGAAATAGCCAAAAACATTCAGTACTTC. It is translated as CASSQDDTSGEIAKNIQYF. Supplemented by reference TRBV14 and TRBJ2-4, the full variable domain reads EAGVTQFPSHSVIEKGQTVTLRCDPISGHDNLYWYRRVMGKEIKFLLHFVKESKQDESGMPNNRFLAERTGGTYSTLKVQPAELEDSGVYFCASSQDDTSGEIAKNIQYFGAGTRLSVL.